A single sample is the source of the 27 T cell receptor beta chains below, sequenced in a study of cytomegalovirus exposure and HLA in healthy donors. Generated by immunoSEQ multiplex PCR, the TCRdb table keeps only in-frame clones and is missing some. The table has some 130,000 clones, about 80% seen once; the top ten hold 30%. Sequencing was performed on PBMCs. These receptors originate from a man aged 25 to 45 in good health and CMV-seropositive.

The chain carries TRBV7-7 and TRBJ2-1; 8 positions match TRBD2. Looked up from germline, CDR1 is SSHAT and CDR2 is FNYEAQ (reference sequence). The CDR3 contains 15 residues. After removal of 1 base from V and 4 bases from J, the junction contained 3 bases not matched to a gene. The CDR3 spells CASSLGLAGYNEQFF. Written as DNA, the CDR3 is TGTGCCAGCAGCTTAGGGCTAGCGGGTTACAATGAGCAGTTCTTC.

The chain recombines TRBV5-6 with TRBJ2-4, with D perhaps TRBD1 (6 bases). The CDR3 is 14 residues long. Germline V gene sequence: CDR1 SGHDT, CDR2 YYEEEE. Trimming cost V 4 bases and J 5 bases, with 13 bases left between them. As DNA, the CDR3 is TGTGCCAGCAGCGGAACAGGGTTCGAAAACATTCAGTACTTC. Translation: CASSGTGFENIQYF.

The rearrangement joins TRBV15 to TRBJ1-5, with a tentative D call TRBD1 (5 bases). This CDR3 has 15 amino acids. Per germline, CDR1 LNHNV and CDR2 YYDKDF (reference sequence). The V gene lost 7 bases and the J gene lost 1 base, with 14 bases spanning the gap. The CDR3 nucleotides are TGTGCCACCAAACTGGGGGGAGGGAGCAATCAGCCCCAGCATTTT. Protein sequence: CATKLGGGSNQPQHF. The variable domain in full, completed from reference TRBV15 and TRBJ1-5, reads DAMVIQNPRYQVTQFGKPVTLSCSQTLNHNVMYWYQQKSSQAPKLLFHYYDKDFNNEADTPDNFQSRRPNTSFCFLDIRSPGLGDTAMYLCATKLGGGSNQPQHFGDGTRLSIL.

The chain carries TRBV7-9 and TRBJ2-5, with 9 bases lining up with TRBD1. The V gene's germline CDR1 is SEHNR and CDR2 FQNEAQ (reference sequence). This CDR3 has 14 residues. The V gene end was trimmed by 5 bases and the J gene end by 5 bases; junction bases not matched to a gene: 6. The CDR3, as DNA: TGTGCCAGCAGCCTGGGACAGGGCTGGGAGACCCAGTACTTC. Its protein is CASSLGQGWETQYF.

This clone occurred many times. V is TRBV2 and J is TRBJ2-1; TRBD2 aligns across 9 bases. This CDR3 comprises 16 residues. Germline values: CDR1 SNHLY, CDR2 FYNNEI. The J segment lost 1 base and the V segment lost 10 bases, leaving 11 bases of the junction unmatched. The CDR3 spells CATSRGSGRSYNEQFF. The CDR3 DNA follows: TGTGCCACCTCGAGGGGTAGCGGGAGATCCTACAATGAGCAGTTCTTC.

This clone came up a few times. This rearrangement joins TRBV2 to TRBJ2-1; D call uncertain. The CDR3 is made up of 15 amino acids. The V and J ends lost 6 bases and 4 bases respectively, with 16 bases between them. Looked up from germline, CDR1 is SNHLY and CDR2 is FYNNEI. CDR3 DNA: TGTGCCAGCAGAACCTACCTAAAATTATACAATGAGCAGTTCTTC. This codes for CASRTYLKLYNEQFF. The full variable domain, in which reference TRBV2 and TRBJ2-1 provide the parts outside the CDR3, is EPEVTQTPSHQVTQMGQEVILRCVPISNHLYFYWYRQILGQKVEFLVSFYNNEISEKSEIFDDQFSVERPDGSNFTLKIRSTKLEDSAMYFCASRTYLKLYNEQFFGPGTRLTVL.

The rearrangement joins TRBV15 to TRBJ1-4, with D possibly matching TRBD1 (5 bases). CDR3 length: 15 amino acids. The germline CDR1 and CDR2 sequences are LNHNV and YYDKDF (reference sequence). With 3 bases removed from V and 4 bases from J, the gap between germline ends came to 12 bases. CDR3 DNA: TGTGCCACCAGCAGGGCGACAGTTCTTAATGAAAAACTGTTTTTT. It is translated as CATSRATVLNEKLFF.

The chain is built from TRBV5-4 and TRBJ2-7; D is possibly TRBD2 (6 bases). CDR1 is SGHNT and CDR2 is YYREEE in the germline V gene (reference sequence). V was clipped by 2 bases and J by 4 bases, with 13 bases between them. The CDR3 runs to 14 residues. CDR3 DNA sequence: TGTGCCAGCAGCTTCGGAGGGGAGCTTTACGAGCAGTACTTC. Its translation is CASSFGGELYEQYF.

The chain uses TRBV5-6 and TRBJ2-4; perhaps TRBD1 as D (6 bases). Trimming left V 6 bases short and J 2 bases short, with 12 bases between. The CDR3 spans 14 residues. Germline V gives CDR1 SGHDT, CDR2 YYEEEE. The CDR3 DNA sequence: TGTGCCAGCACCCAAGGGGACACCAAAAACATTCAGTACTTC. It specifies CASTQGDTKNIQYF.

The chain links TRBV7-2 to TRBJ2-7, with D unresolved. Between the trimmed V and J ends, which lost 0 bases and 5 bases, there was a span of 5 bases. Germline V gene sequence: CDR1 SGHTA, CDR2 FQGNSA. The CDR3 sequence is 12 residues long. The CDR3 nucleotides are TGTGCCAGCAGCTTAGCGCGAGACGAGCAGTACTTC. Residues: CASSLARDEQYF. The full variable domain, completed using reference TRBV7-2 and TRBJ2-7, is GAGVSQSPSNKVTEKGKDVELRCDPISGHTALYWYRQSLGQGLEFLIYFQGNSAPDKSGLPSDRFSAERTGGSVSTLTIQRTQQEDSAVYLCASSLARDEQYFGPGTRLTVT.

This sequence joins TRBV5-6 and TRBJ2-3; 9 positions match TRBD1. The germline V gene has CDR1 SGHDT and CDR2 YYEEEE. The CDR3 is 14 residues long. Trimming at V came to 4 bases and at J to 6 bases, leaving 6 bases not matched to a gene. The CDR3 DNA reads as TGTGCCAGCAGCCCCGGGACAGGGAGGGATACGCAGTATTTT. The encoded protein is CASSPGTGRDTQYF.

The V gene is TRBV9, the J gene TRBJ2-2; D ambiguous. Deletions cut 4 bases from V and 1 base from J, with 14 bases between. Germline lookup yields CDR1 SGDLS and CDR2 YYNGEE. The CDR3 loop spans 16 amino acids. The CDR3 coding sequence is TGTGCCAGCAGCCCCAGAGGTTGGGTGAACACCGGGGAGCTGTTTTTT. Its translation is CASSPRGWVNTGELFF.

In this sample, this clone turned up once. CDR3 nucleotides: TGCAGTGGAGCGAACTACAATGAGCAGTTCTTC. Amino acid sequence: CSGANYNEQFF. The chain carries TRBV20-1 and TRBJ2-1; no clear D. The V and J ends lost 7 bases and 3 bases respectively, with 7 bases between them. Germline loops: CDR1 DFQATT, CDR2 SNEGSKA (reference sequence). This CDR3 region has 11 residues.

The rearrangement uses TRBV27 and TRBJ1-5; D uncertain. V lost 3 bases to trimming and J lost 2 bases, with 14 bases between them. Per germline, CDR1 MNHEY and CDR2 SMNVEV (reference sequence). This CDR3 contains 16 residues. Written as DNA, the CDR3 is TGTGCCAGCAGTTTGGCTCCGGCGGCAGGCAATCAGCCCCAGCATTTT. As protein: CASSLAPAAGNQPQHF.

Here the CDR3 reads CASSLDRAEYNEQFF. CDR3 sequence (DNA): TGTGCCAGCTCACTCGACAGGGCGGAATACAATGAGCAGTTCTTC. The V call is TRBV18, the J call TRBJ2-1; TRBD1 matches at 7 bases. Germline CDR1 reads KGHSH; CDR2 reads LQKENI. The V segment lost 4 bases and the J segment 4 bases; nucleotides outside the gene matches: 7. The CDR3 covers 15 residues.

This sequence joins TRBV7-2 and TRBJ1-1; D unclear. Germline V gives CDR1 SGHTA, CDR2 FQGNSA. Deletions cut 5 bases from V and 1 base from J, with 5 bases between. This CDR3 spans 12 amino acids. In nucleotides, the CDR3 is TGTGCCAGCAGCCACAGGAACACTGAAGCTTTCTTT. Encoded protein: CASSHRNTEAFF.

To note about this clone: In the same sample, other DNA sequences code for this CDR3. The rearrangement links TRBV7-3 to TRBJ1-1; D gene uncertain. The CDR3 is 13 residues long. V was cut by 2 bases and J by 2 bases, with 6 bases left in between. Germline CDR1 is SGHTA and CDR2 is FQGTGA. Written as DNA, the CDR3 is TGTGCCAGCAGCTTACAGGAAAACACTGAAGCTTTCTTT. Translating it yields CASSLQENTEAFF.

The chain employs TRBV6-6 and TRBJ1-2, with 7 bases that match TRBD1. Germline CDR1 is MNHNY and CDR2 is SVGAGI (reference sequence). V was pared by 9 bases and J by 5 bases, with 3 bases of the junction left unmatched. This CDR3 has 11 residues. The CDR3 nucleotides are TGTGCCAGTAGACAGGGTTATGGCTACACCTTC. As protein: CASRQGYGYTF.

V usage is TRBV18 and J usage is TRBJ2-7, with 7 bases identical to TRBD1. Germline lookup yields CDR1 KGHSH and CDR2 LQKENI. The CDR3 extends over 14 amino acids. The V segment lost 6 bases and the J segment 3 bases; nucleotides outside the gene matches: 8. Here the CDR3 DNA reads TGTGCCAGCTCGCATGGACAGGCCCTCTACGAGCAGTACTTC. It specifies CASSHGQALYEQYF.

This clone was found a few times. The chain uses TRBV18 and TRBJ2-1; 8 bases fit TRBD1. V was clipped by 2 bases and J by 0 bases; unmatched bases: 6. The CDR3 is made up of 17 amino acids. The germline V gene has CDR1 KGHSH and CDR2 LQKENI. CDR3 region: CASSPNRGFSSYNEQFF. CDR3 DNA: TGTGCCAGCTCACCAAACAGGGGGTTTAGCTCCTACAATGAGCAGTTCTTC.

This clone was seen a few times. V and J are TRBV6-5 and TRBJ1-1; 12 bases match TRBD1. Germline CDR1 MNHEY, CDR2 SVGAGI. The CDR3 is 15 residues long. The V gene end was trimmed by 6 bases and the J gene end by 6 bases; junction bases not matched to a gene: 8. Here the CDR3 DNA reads TGTGCCAGCAGGCCCGGGACAGGGGGCAGGGCTGAAGCTTTCTTT. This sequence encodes CASRPGTGGRAEAFF.

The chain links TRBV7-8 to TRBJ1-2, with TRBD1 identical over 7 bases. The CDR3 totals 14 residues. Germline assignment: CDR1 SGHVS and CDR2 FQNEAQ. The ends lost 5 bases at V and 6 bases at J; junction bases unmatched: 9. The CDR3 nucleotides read TGTGCCAGCAGCCCCGACAGGGTACGGGATGGCTACACCTTC. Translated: CASSPDRVRDGYTF.

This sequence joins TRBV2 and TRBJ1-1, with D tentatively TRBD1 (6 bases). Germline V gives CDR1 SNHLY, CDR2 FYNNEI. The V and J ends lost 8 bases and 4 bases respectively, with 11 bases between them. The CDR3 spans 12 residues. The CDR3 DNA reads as TGTGCCAGCCACGTAGGGGGCACTGAAGCTTTCTTT. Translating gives CASHVGGTEAFF.

CDR3 nucleotide sequence: TGTGCCAGCAGCTTACAGGGTGGGGGCAACACTGAAGCTTTCTTT. It is translated as CASSLQGGGNTEAFF. V gene TRBV7-2 combines with J gene TRBJ1-1, with a weak D call TRBD1 (6 bases). The CDR3 spans 15 residues. Between the trimmed V and J ends, which lost 2 bases and 2 bases, there was a span of 12 bases. Germline CDR1 reads SGHTA; CDR2 reads FQGNSA.

CDR3 residues: CASSLGVSGAFF. In DNA, the CDR3 is TGTGCCAGCAGTCTAGGTGTATCCGGAGCTTTCTTT. V and J are TRBV5-6 and TRBJ1-1; D gene uncertain. Trimming stripped 5 bases from V and 10 bases from J, with 15 bases between. Per the germline V gene, CDR1 is SGHDT and CDR2 is YYEEEE. The CDR3 contains 12 residues. Variable domain in full (rest from reference TRBV5-6 and TRBJ1-1): DAGVTQSPTHLIKTRGQQVTLRCSPKSGHDTVSWYQQALGQGPQFIFQYYEEEERQRGNFPDRFSGHQFPNYSSELNVNALLLGDSALYLCASSLGVSGAFFGQGTRLTVV.

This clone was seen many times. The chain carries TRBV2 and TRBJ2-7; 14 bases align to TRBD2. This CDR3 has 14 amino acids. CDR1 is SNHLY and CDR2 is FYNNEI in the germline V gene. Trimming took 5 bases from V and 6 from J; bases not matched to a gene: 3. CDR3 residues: CASSTGTSGSEQYF. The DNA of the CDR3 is TGTGCCAGCAGTACCGGGACTAGCGGGAGCGAGCAGTACTTC.

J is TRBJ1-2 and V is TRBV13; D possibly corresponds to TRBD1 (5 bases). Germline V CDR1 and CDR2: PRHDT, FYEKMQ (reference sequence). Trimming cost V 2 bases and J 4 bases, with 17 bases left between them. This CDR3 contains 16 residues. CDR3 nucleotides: TGTGCCAGCAGCTTATCTCGGTCGGGGGTAGGCTATGGCTACACCTTC. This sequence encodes CASSLSRSGVGYGYTF.